This T cell receptor (beta chain) was recorded in a study of cytomegalovirus exposure and HLA in healthy donors. For the study at large: A prior study identified 100 million to 130 million unique TCR beta sequences from about 179 million T cells. Regarding the study as a whole: CMV serostatus stood as the only immune exposure information on hand. A missense DCLRE1C variant was associated with V- and J-gene trimming of TCR beta chains in a later analysis, and an independent cohort replicated the association. Confirmation in vitro established that three CMV-associated chains were specific for CMV antigens.

About this clone: The antigen is unknown.

The PCR contained 60 Vbeta and 13 Jbeta primers. TCRdb's table, derived via immunoSEQ multiplex PCR, lists solely in-frame clones and lacks some. Among under 130,000 clones listed, approximately 81% were seen once. The CDR3 consists of 15 residues. The V gene's germline CDR1 is SGDLS and CDR2 YYNGEE. Trimming removed 4 bases at V and 1 base at J, with 13 bases between. The sample comprised PBMCs. The sequence came from a man in his thirties or forties in good health and CMV-seronegative. The rearrangement links TRBV9 to TRBJ2-3; possibly TRBD2 for D (6 bases). This CDR3 is CASSRDGGGTDTQYF. The CDR3 coding sequence is TGTGCCAGCAGCCGCGACGGGGGAGGCACAGATACGCAGTATTTT.